These 8 T cell receptor beta chains came from one sample sequenced in a study of patients and donors after allogeneic stem cell transplantation. Via MiXCR, TCRdb re-called the RT-PCR reads, giving one row per CDR3 protein. The sample comprises some 960,000 distinct CDR3 sequences, around 17% of which are singletons, and around 5.5% rests with the top ten. Source material: blood, either unsorted or a sorted T cell fraction (not recorded which). All receptors derive from a human donor who was either an allogeneic HSCT recipient or a stem cell or donor lymphocyte infusion donor (not recorded which). It is not recorded whose cells these are; they may come from a transplant donor.

This clonotype showed up just a few times. V gene TRBV5-1 combines with J gene TRBJ2-5; tentative D call: TRBD2 (5 bases). Between the trimmed V and J ends, which lost 3 bases and 3 bases, there was a span of 12 bases. Germline lookup yields CDR1 SGHRS and CDR2 YFSETQ. CDR3 size: 14 residues. The CDR3 here is CASSSGLTEETQYF. CDR3 nucleotides: TGCGCCAGCAGCTCCGGACTGACCGAAGAGACCCAGTACTTC.

The chain combines TRBV20-1 with TRBJ2-7; D is undetermined. Germline CDR1 reads DFQATT; CDR2 reads SNEGSKA (reference sequence). The CDR3 runs to 12 residues. With 6 bases removed from V and 6 bases from J, the gap between germline ends came to 15 bases. The CDR3 here is CSARPLKGEQYF. The CDR3, as DNA: TGCAGTGCACGCCCTCTTAAAGGCGAGCAGTACTTC.

V is TRBV5-1 and J is TRBJ2-1; 8 bases match TRBD2. V dropped 4 bases and J dropped 2; count of bases not matched to a gene: 11. CDR1 and CDR2 (germline): SGHRS, YFSETQ. CDR3 length: 17 residues. The CDR3 is CASSPVGREVPYNEQFF. The CDR3 nucleotides are TGCGCCAGCAGCCCCGTCGGGCGGGAGGTACCCTACAATGAGCAGTTCTTC.

This rearrangement joins TRBV7-2 to TRBJ2-2; D is unclear. Trimming cost V 4 bases and J 11 bases, with 14 bases left between them. Germline V lookup: CDR1 SGHTA, CDR2 FQGNSA. The CDR3 runs to 13 residues. CDR3 protein: CASSSLRTLELFF. Written as DNA, the CDR3 is TGTGCCAGCAGCTCACTCCGGACCCTCGAGCTGTTTTTT.

This clonotype was recorded a few times. The chain links TRBV7-2 to TRBJ2-5; D is unclear. This CDR3 contains 11 residues. CDR1 and CDR2 from the germline V gene are SGHTA and FQGNSA. V gave up 6 bases and J gave up 4 bases, with 6 bases separating them. The CDR3 loop is CASREAETQYF. Written as DNA, the CDR3 is TGTGCCAGCAGGGAAGCAGAGACCCAGTACTTC.

The rearrangement joins TRBV18 to TRBJ2-5; D call uncertain. Germline assignment: CDR1 KGHSH and CDR2 LQKENI. Between the trimmed V and J ends, which lost 3 bases and 1 base, there was a span of 9 bases. The CDR3 spans 14 residues. The CDR3 region has the DNA TGTGCCAGCTCACCGAACCTGGCCCAAGAGACCCAGTACTTC. Translating it yields CASSPNLAQETQYF.

This clonotype appeared a few times. The CDR3 region has the DNA TGTGCCAGCAGCTTACCTAATCCCGAGCAGTACTTC. Translating it yields CASSLPNPEQYF. This chain connects TRBV7-8 to TRBJ2-7; D unresolved. V lost 2 bases to trimming and J lost 6 bases, with 8 bases between them. The CDR3 sequence is 12 residues long. CDR1 and CDR2 from the germline V gene are SGHVS and FQNEAQ.

The genes are TRBV7-6 and TRBJ2-3; 9 bases agree with TRBD2. Germline V gene data show CDR1 as SGHVS and CDR2 as FNYEAQ. The CDR3 length is 16 residues. The trim removed 5 bases at V and 7 bases at J, leaving 13 bases unmatched. The CDR3 region is CASSAVAAGGGNTQYF. The CDR3 bases are TGTGCCAGCAGCGCCGTGGCAGCGGGGGGAGGAAATACGCAGTATTTT.